This section outlines one T cell receptor beta chain sequence together with its context. What this receptor recognizes is not known. No base quality values were provided; no much bigger clone lies one nucleotide off. To sequence the TCRbeta CDR3 region, genomic DNA was isolated from the sorted cells. The immunoSEQ Assay was used for sequencing of TCRbeta CDR3 regions. As stored in TCRdb, this immuneACCESS dataset retains in-frame rearrangements with V and J assigned. A fraction of the clones does not appear; measured against another copy, unresolved V genes explain less than half of the discrepancy, and the remainder lacks a known reason. This sample holds some 50,000 clones; more than 80% were observed only once. The ten largest clones capture about 5.4% of the sample. The trial excluded patients who had a history of autoimmune disease or were on systemic immunosuppression. Peripheral blood for TCR sequencing was drawn from every dose cohort at baseline, at cycle 4 day 1 and at cycle 7 day 1. The samples were taken from a phase I, first-in-human, multicenter, open-label dose-escalation trial of ivuxolimab. Adults with locally advanced or metastatic melanoma, renal cell, hepatocellular, or head and neck squamous cell carcinoma were enrolled in the trial. CD4+ and CD8+ T cells were sorted separately from peripheral blood before TCR sequencing.

The sample is drawn from a study of OX40 agonist ivuxolimab in advanced cancers. As for the study more broadly: Ivuxolimab was an agonistic, fully human IgG2 monoclonal antibody directed against OX40 (CD134), a costimulatory receptor. Intravenous ivuxolimab was administered to patients every 2 weeks at six dose levels: 0.01, 0.1, 0.3, 1.5, 3 and 10 mg/kg. Of the approximately 50 patients in dose escalation, 19 had hepatocellular carcinoma, some 15 had melanoma, 9 had renal cell carcinoma and 9 had head and neck cancer. In the dose-escalation cohort, around four fifths of patients were male, and the mean age was around 60 years, with a range of roughly 20 to 80. Patients were allowed to have had prior anti-PD-1, anti-PD-L1 or anti-CTLA-4 therapy, and less than 45% of the dose-escalation patients had previously received checkpoint inhibitors. Partial responses were achieved by three dose-escalation patients, of whom one had hepatocellular carcinoma and two had cutaneous melanoma. The point of sequencing TCRbeta in the periphery was to test whether ivuxolimab changed TCR sequence diversity and drove clonal T-cell expansion. The paper reports the monotherapy dose-escalation portion (N of about 54 patients) of the phase I ivuxolimab trial. General study outcomes and caveats: The antigen specificity of the clonally expanded peripheral T cells was not determined. After ivuxolimab, more expanded clones were found on average in CD8+ T cells than in CD4+ T cells. In the 0.1-3.0 mg/kg groups, partial responders were among the patients with the lowest normalized peripheral clonal expansion, particularly in CD8+ T cells. Low levels of normalized T-cell clonal expansion were also seen in some patients who did not respond. At doses of 0.1 to 3.0 mg/kg, clonal expansion of both CD4+ and CD8+ blood T cells was observed from baseline to week 6.

Germline trimming: 5 bases from V, 6 bases from J; junction bases outside gene matches: 4. The germline V gene sets CDR1 to MDHEN and CDR2 to SYDVKM. Measured from the cysteine to the phenylalanine, the CDR3 is 14 residues long. Left in the record is the CDR3 DNA by itself, 42 bases read in frame from the first base. The sequence joins TRBV28 to TRBJ1-5, with 10 central nucleotides matching TRBD1. The sample was CD4+ or CD8+ T cells sorted from blood, taken in a trial of the OX40 agonist ivuxolimab. This receptor was obtained from an adult with an advanced solid tumor such as melanoma, head and neck, liver or kidney cancer. Here is the DNA: TGTGCCAGCAGTCTCGACAGGGGGCTTCAGCCCCAGCATTTT. Translated, this is CASSLDRGLQPQHF.